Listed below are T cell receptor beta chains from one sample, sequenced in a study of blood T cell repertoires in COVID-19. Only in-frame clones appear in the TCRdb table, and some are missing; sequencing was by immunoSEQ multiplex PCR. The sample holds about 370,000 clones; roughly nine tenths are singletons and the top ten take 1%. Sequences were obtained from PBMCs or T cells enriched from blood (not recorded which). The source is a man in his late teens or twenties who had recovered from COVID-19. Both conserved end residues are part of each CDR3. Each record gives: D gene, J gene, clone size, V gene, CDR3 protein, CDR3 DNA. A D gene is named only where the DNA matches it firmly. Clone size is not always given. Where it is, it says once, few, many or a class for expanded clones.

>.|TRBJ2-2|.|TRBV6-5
CASSYSSGSNTGELFF
TGTGCCAGCAGTTACTCTTCAGGGTCGAACACCGGGGAGCTGTTTTTT
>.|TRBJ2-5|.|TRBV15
CATSRDGRDTKETQYF
TGTGCCACCAGCAGAGATGGTCGGGACACAAAAGAGACCCAGTACTTC
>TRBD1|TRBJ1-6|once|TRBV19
CASSHHPGQGVNSPLHF
TGTGCCAGTAGTCATCATCCGGGACAGGGTGTGAATTCACCCCTCCACTTT
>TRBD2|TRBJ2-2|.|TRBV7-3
CASSTPSGRGTGELFF
TGTGCCAGCAGCACCCCTAGCGGGAGGGGAACCGGGGAGCTGTTTTTT
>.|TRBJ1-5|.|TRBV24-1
CATSDSNKGGYQPQHF
TGTGCCACCAGTGATTCTAATAAGGGAGGCTATCAGCCCCAGCATTTT
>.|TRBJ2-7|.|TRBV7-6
CASSSRSGTKNEQYF
TGTGCCAGCAGCTCACGAAGCGGAACCAAAAACGAGCAGTACTTC
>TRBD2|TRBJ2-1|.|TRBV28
CASSFGLAGVNEQFF
TGTGCCAGCAGTTTCGGGCTAGCGGGAGTTAATGAGCAGTTCTTC
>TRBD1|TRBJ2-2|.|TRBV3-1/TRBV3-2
CASSQREDRGRPPGLFF
TGTGCCAGCAGCCAAAGAGAGGACAGGGGGCGTCCACCGGGGCTGTTTTTT
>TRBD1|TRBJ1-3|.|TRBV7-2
CASSAGQGGGNTIYF
TGTGCCAGCAGCGCGGGACAGGGGGGTGGAAACACCATATATTTT
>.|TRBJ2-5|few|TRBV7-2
CASTLGLGSETQYF
TGTGCCAGCACCTTGGGACTGGGGTCGGAGACCCAGTACTTC
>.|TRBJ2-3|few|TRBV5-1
CASSLSGRADTQYF
TGCGCCAGCAGCTTGTCAGGGCGCGCAGATACGCAGTATTTT
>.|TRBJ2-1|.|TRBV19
CASSRPTRHSSYNEQFF
TGTGCCAGTAGCCGCCCTACTCGACATAGCTCCTACAATGAGCAGTTCTTC
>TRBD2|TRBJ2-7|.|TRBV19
CASSSQGLAASYEQYF
TGTGCCAGTAGTAGCCAAGGACTAGCGGCCTCCTACGAGCAGTACTTC
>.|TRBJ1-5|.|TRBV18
CASSPTGYSNQPQHF
TGTGCCAGCTCACCCACAGGTTATAGCAATCAGCCCCAGCATTTT
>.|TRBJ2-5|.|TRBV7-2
CASSPSGGLSGETQYF
TGTGCCAGCAGCCCATCCGGCGGCCTCAGCGGGGAGACCCAGTACTTC
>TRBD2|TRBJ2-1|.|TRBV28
CASSLPGLKFNEQFF
TGTGCCAGCAGTCTCCCGGGACTAAAATTCAATGAGCAGTTCTTC
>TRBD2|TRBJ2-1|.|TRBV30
CAWSVRRECLF
TGTGCCTGGAGTGTACGGCGGGAGTGTCTCTTC
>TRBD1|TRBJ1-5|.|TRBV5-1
CASSRGTGDNQPQHF
TGCGCCAGCAGCCGAGGGACAGGGGACAATCAGCCCCAGCATTTT
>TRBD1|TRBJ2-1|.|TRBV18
CASSPLGQGSNEQFF
TGTGCCAGCTCACCATTGGGACAGGGGTCCAATGAGCAGTTCTTC
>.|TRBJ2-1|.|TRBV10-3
CAISTRTGGSYNEQFF
TGTGCCATCAGCACACGAACTGGAGGTTCCTACAATGAGCAGTTCTTC
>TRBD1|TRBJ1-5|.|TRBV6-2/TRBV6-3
CASSRTGTGSGSNQPQHF
TGTGCCAGCAGTCGGACGGGGACAGGGAGCGGGAGCAATCAGCCCCAGCATTTT
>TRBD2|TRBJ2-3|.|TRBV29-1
CSASGSSDTQYF
TGCAGCGCTAGCGGGAGCTCAGATACGCAGTATTTT
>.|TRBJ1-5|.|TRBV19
CASSWQVNLNQPQHF
TGTGCCAGTAGTTGGCAGGTGAACCTCAATCAGCCCCAGCATTTT
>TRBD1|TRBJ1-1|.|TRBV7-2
CASSLAGRGAFF
TGTGCCAGCAGCTTAGCCGGCAGGGGGGCTTTCTTT
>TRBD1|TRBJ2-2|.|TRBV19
CASSPLTGGTGELFF
TGTGCCAGTAGTCCCCTGACAGGGGGCACCGGGGAGCTGTTTTTT
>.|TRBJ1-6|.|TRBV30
CAWSAGNLNSPLHF
TGTGCCTGGAGTGCAGGGAATCTGAATTCACCCCTCCACTTT
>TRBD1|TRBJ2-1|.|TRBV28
CASSLDRINEQFF
TGTGCCAGCAGCCTGGACAGGATCAATGAGCAGTTCTTC
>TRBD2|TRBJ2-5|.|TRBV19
CASSLRPGGETQYF
TGTGCCAGTAGTCTCAGACCGGGGGGTGAGACCCAGTACTTC
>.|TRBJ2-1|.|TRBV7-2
CASSPRAGSYNEQFF
TGTGCCAGCAGCCCCAGGGCGGGGAGCTACAATGAGCAGTTCTTC
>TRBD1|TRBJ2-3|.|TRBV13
CASTLGTGGLRTQYF
TGTGCCAGCACCCTCGGGACAGGGGGATTACGTACGCAGTATTTT
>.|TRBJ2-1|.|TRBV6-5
CASRLDGSNEQFF
TGTGCCAGCAGACTCGACGGGAGCAATGAGCAGTTCTTC
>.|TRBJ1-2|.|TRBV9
CASSWAYGYTF
TGTGCCAGCAGTTGGGCCTATGGCTACACCTTC
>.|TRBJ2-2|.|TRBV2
CASSEHGLTGELFF
TGTGCCAGCAGTGAACACGGTCTGACCGGGGAGCTGTTTTTT
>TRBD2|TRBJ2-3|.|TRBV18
CASSPLAGGSAGDTQYF
TGTGCCAGCTCACCACTAGCGGGGGGATCCGCCGGAGATACGCAGTATTTT
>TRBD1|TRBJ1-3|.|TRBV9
CASSSRQGSSGNTIYF
TGTGCCAGCAGCTCCAGACAGGGTAGCTCTGGAAACACCATATATTTT
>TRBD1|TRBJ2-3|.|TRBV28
CASGSGGTVDTQYF
TGTGCCAGCGGATCAGGGGGTACAGTAGATACGCAGTATTTT
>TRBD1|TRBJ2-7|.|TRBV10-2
CASSNLPGQGAYEQYF
TGCGCCAGCAGCAATCTCCCGGGACAGGGGGCCTACGAGCAGTACTTC
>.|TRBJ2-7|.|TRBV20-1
CSARDNEQYF
TGCAGTGCTAGAGACAACGAGCAGTACTTC
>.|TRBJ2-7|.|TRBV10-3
CAISESFFDRASSYEQYF
TGTGCCATCAGTGAGTCGTTTTTTGACAGAGCTAGCTCCTACGAGCAGTACTTC
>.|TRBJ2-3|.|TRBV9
CASSGATDTQYF
TGTGCCAGCAGCGGGGCCACAGATACGCAGTATTTT
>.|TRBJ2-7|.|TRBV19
CASSMRYRAPLDYEQYF
TGTGCCAGTAGTATGCGCTACAGGGCCCCGTTGGACTACGAGCAGTACTTC
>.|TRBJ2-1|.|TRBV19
CASRGPSSYNEQFF
TGTGCCAGTAGGGGCCCGAGCTCCTACAATGAGCAGTTCTTC
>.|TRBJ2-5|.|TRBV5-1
CASSWADTQETQYF
TGCGCCAGCAGCTGGGCCGACACCCAAGAGACCCAGTACTTC
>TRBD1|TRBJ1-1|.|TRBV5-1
CASSLQGSTEAFF
TGCGCCAGCAGCCTACAGGGGAGCACTGAAGCTTTCTTT
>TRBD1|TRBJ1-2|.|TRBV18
CASSVQGANDGYTF
TGTGCCAGCTCGGTACAGGGGGCTAATGATGGCTACACCTTC
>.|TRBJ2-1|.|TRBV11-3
CASTENSYGYNEQFF
TGTGCCAGCACCGAAAACTCTTACGGGTACAATGAGCAGTTCTTC
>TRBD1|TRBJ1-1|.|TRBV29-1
CSVVGQMNTEAFF
TGCAGCGTCGTGGGACAGATGAACACTGAAGCTTTCTTT
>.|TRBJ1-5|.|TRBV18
CASSHTGYSNQPQHF
TGTGCCAGCTCGCACACAGGGTATAGCAATCAGCCCCAGCATTTT
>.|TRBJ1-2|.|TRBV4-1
CASSQVSANYGYTF
TGCGCCAGCAGCCAAGTCTCAGCTAACTATGGCTACACCTTC